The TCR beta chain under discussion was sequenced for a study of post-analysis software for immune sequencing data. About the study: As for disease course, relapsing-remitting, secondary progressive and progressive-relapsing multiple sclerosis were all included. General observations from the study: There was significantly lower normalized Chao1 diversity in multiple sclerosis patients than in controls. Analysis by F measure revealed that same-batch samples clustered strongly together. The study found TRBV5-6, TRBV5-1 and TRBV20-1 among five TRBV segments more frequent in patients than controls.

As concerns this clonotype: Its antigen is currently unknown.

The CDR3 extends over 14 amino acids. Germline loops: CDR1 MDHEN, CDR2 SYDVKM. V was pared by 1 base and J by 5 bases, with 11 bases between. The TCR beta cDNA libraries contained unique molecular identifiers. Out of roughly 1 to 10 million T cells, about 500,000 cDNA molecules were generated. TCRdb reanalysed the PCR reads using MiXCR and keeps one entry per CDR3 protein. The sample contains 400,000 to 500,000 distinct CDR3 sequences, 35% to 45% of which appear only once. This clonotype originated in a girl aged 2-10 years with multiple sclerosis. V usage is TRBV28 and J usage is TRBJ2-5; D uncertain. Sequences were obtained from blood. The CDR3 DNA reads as TGTGCCAGCAGTTTATTGTTGGGGTCGGAGACCCAGTACTTC. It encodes CASSLLLGSETQYF. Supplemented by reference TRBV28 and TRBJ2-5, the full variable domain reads DVKVTQSSRYLVKRTGEKVFLECVQDMDHENMFWYRQDPGLGLRLIYFSYDVKMKEKGDIPEGYSVSREKKERFSLILESASTNQTSMYLCASSLLLGSETQYFGPGTRLLVL.